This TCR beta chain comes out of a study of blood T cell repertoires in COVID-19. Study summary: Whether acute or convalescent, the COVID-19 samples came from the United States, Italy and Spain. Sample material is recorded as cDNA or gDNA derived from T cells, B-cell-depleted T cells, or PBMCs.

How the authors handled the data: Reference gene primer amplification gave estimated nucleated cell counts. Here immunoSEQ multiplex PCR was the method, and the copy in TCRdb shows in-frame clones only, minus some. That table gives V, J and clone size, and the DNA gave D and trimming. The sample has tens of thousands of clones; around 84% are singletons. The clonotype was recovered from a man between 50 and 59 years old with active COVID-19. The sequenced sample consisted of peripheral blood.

The CDR3 is CASSRKWGAEAFF. CDR3 sequence (DNA): TGCGCCAGCAGCAGAAAGTGGGGGGCTGAAGCTTTCTTT. The V gene is TRBV4-3, the J gene TRBJ1-1, with D tentatively TRBD1 (5 bases). Germline CDR1 LGHNA, CDR2 YSLEER. The V gene lost 5 bases and the J gene lost 6 bases, with 13 bases spanning the gap. CDR3 size: 13 residues.